The rows below give T cell receptor beta chains drawn from one sample of a study of blood T cell repertoires in COVID-19. Libraries were prepared by immunoSEQ multiplex PCR; TCRdb keeps only in-frame clonotypes and omits some of them. Among approximately 230,000 clones, about 87% were seen once, and the ten largest hold just under 6.5%. The sequencing input was peripheral blood. These receptors were taken from a woman aged 25 to 45 with COVID-19, enrolled during active disease. The CDR3 runs from the conserved cysteine through the conserved F or W. The D gene is left open where the match is weak. Not every row has a clone size; where given, it reads once, few, many or a size class.

len: 15
j_gene: TRBJ1-1
d_gene: TRBD1
abundance: -
v_gene: TRBV15
CDR3aa: CATSRSRTGSTEAFF
CDR3nt: TGTGCCACCAGCAGATCTCGGACAGGGAGCACTGAAGCTTTCTTT

len: 15
j_gene: TRBJ1-5
d_gene: -
abundance: -
v_gene: TRBV5-1
CDR3aa: CASSLWTDSNQPQHF
CDR3nt: TGCGCCAGCAGCCTGTGGACAGATAGCAATCAGCCCCAGCATTTT

len: 15
j_gene: TRBJ1-1
d_gene: -
abundance: -
v_gene: TRBV18
CDR3aa: CASSPGEAGLAEAFF
CDR3nt: TGTGCCAGCTCACCAGGGGAGGCAGGGTTGGCTGAAGCTTTCTTT

len: 16
j_gene: TRBJ2-1
d_gene: TRBD1
abundance: -
v_gene: TRBV23-1
CDR3aa: CASSPRSWDSYNEQFF
CDR3nt: TGCGCCAGCAGCCCACGCTCCTGGGACAGCTACAATGAGCAGTTCTTC

len: 16
j_gene: TRBJ2-1
d_gene: -
abundance: -
v_gene: TRBV7-8
CDR3aa: CASSLVRRDSYNEQFF
CDR3nt: TGTGCCAGCAGCTTAGTCCGGCGGGATTCCTACAATGAGCAGTTCTTC

len: 15
j_gene: TRBJ2-1
d_gene: TRBD2
abundance: -
v_gene: TRBV10-3
CDR3aa: CAITPGLAGDGEQFF
CDR3nt: TGTGCCATCACTCCGGGACTAGCGGGAGACGGTGAGCAGTTCTTC

len: 16
j_gene: TRBJ2-1
d_gene: -
abundance: -
v_gene: TRBV24-1
CDR3aa: CATSDYTSSRPDEQFF
CDR3nt: TGTGCCACCAGTGACTACACTAGCAGCCGACCCGATGAGCAGTTCTTC

len: 17
j_gene: TRBJ1-3
d_gene: -
abundance: -
v_gene: TRBV7-2
CDR3aa: CASSSTAGLLSGNTIYF
CDR3nt: TGTGCCAGCAGCTCCACGGCAGGGCTACTCTCTGGAAACACCATATATTTT

len: 14
j_gene: TRBJ1-1
d_gene: -
abundance: -
v_gene: TRBV5-1
CDR3aa: CASSSTGSNTEAFF
CDR3nt: TGCGCCAGCAGCTCTACAGGGTCGAACACTGAAGCTTTCTTT

len: 16
j_gene: TRBJ2-5
d_gene: TRBD2
abundance: -
v_gene: TRBV11-2
CDR3aa: CASSLGPSGVQETQYF
CDR3nt: TGTGCCAGCAGCTTAGGACCTAGCGGGGTTCAAGAGACCCAGTACTTC

len: 14
j_gene: TRBJ1-2
d_gene: TRBD1
abundance: -
v_gene: TRBV6-6
CDR3aa: CASTSDRGENGYTF
CDR3nt: TGTGCCAGCACCAGCGACAGGGGGGAGAATGGCTACACCTTC

len: 15
j_gene: TRBJ1-5
d_gene: TRBD1
abundance: -
v_gene: TRBV7-8
CDR3aa: CASSLEQGRHQPQHF
CDR3nt: TGTGCCAGCAGCTTAGAACAGGGGCGGCATCAGCCCCAGCATTTT

len: 12
j_gene: TRBJ1-2
d_gene: -
abundance: -
v_gene: TRBV24-1
CDR3aa: CATGSYGYGYTF
CDR3nt: TGTGCCACCGGTTCCTACGGCTATGGCTACACCTTC

len: 15
j_gene: TRBJ2-2
d_gene: -
abundance: once
v_gene: TRBV27
CDR3aa: CASSSHREDTGELFF
CDR3nt: TGTGCCAGCAGCTCCCATAGGGAGGACACCGGGGAGCTGTTTTTT

len: 17
j_gene: TRBJ2-5
d_gene: TRBD2
abundance: -
v_gene: TRBV5-1
CDR3aa: CASSLRGTSGSRETQYF
CDR3nt: TGCGCCAGCAGCTTGAGAGGGACTAGCGGGAGTCGCGAGACCCAGTACTTC

len: 15
j_gene: TRBJ2-5
d_gene: TRBD1
abundance: -
v_gene: TRBV4-3
CDR3aa: CASSQDQGAPRTQYF
CDR3nt: TGCGCCAGCAGCCAAGACCAGGGGGCCCCTCGGACCCAGTACTTC

len: 14
j_gene: TRBJ1-1
d_gene: -
abundance: -
v_gene: TRBV29-1
CDR3aa: CSVDPGGQNTEAFF
CDR3nt: TGCAGCGTTGATCCGGGCGGGCAAAACACTGAAGCTTTCTTT

len: 14
j_gene: TRBJ1-5
d_gene: -
abundance: -
v_gene: TRBV6-2/TRBV6-3
CDR3aa: CASSYFEGYQPQHF
CDR3nt: TGTGCCAGCAGTTACTTCGAGGGATATCAGCCCCAGCATTTT

len: 14
j_gene: TRBJ2-7
d_gene: TRBD2
abundance: -
v_gene: TRBV5-1
CDR3aa: CASSPGLGVYEQYF
CDR3nt: TGCGCCAGCAGCCCAGGACTAGGGGTCTACGAGCAGTACTTC

len: 16
j_gene: TRBJ2-5
d_gene: TRBD2
abundance: -
v_gene: TRBV5-1
CDR3aa: CASSPGLAGPQETQYF
CDR3nt: TGCGCCAGCAGCCCAGGACTAGCGGGCCCACAAGAGACCCAGTACTTC

len: 15
j_gene: TRBJ1-2
d_gene: -
abundance: once
v_gene: TRBV11-2
CDR3aa: CASSLESRGAHGYTF
CDR3nt: TGTGCCAGCAGCTTAGAGAGCCGCGGGGCTCATGGCTACACCTTC

len: 17
j_gene: TRBJ2-5
d_gene: TRBD1
abundance: -
v_gene: TRBV24-1
CDR3aa: CATSDLQPRQGIETQYF
CDR3nt: TGTGCCACCAGTGATTTGCAACCCCGACAGGGGATAGAGACCCAGTACTTC

len: 15
j_gene: TRBJ1-1
d_gene: -
abundance: once
v_gene: TRBV5-4
CDR3aa: CASSLFVGRVTEAFF
CDR3nt: TGTGCCAGCAGCTTGTTCGTTGGCAGGGTCACTGAAGCTTTCTTT

len: 19
j_gene: TRBJ1-4
d_gene: -
abundance: -
v_gene: TRBV19
CDR3aa: CASTIGGADFFGTNEKLFF
CDR3nt: TGTGCCAGTACCATAGGGGGAGCCGACTTCTTTGGAACTAATGAAAAACTGTTTTTT

len: 14
j_gene: TRBJ2-1
d_gene: TRBD2
abundance: once
v_gene: TRBV24-1
CDR3aa: CATSASGSYNEQFF
CDR3nt: TGTGCCACCAGTGCTAGCGGCTCCTACAATGAGCAGTTCTTC

len: 16
j_gene: TRBJ1-6
d_gene: -
abundance: -
v_gene: TRBV18
CDR3aa: CASLTVQGSYNSPLHF
CDR3nt: TGTGCCAGCCTCACCGTTCAGGGGTCCTATAATTCACCCCTCCACTTT

len: 13
j_gene: TRBJ2-3
d_gene: TRBD2
abundance: -
v_gene: TRBV5-4
CDR3aa: CASSLGLAVTQYF
CDR3nt: TGTGCCAGCAGCTTGGGACTAGCGGTTACGCAGTATTTT

len: 14
j_gene: TRBJ2-1
d_gene: -
abundance: -
v_gene: TRBV7-9
CDR3aa: CASSPEATGYEQFF
CDR3nt: TGTGCCAGCAGCCCAGAGGCCACCGGTTACGAGCAGTTCTTC

len: 18
j_gene: TRBJ2-1
d_gene: -
abundance: -
v_gene: TRBV28
CDR3aa: CASSWTTGNRSSYNEQFF
CDR3nt: TGTGCCAGCAGTTGGACTACCGGAAACCGGAGCTCCTACAATGAGCAGTTCTTC

len: 15
j_gene: TRBJ1-6
d_gene: -
abundance: -
v_gene: TRBV6-6
CDR3aa: CASSYSGGDNSPLHF
CDR3nt: TGTGCCAGCAGTTACTCCGGAGGGGATAATTCACCCCTCCACTTT

len: 16
j_gene: TRBJ2-1
d_gene: -
abundance: -
v_gene: TRBV4-3
CDR3aa: CASSQVIWSSYNEQFF
CDR3nt: TGCGCCAGCAGCCAGGTCATCTGGAGCTCCTACAATGAGCAGTTCTTC

len: 13
j_gene: TRBJ1-2
d_gene: TRBD1
abundance: few
v_gene: TRBV7-9
CDR3aa: CASSPTGGTGYTF
CDR3nt: TGTGCCAGCAGCCCTACAGGGGGGACTGGCTACACCTTC

len: 14
j_gene: TRBJ1-1
d_gene: TRBD1
abundance: -
v_gene: TRBV5-1
CDR3aa: CASSWQGDGTEAFF
CDR3nt: TGCGCCAGCAGCTGGCAGGGGGATGGCACTGAAGCTTTCTTT

len: 15
j_gene: TRBJ2-2
d_gene: TRBD2
abundance: -
v_gene: TRBV3-1/TRBV3-2
CDR3aa: CASSQVAGYTGELFF
CDR3nt: TGTGCCAGCAGCCAAGTAGCGGGGTACACCGGGGAGCTGTTTTTT

len: 14
j_gene: TRBJ1-4
d_gene: TRBD1
abundance: -
v_gene: TRBV5-1
CDR3aa: CASSFDRENEKLFF
CDR3nt: TGCGCCAGCAGCTTCGACAGGGAAAATGAAAAACTGTTTTTT

len: 15
j_gene: TRBJ1-2
d_gene: -
abundance: -
v_gene: TRBV27
CDR3aa: CASSLVTGNNYGYTF
CDR3nt: TGTGCCAGCAGTTTAGTTACAGGCAATAACTATGGCTACACCTTC

len: 14
j_gene: TRBJ2-3
d_gene: TRBD1
abundance: -
v_gene: TRBV7-2
CDR3aa: CASSLGQGTDTQYF
CDR3nt: TGTGCCAGCAGCTTAGGACAGGGGACAGATACGCAGTATTTT

len: 12
j_gene: TRBJ1-3
d_gene: -
abundance: -
v_gene: TRBV9
CDR3aa: CASSASGNTIYF
CDR3nt: TGTGCCAGCAGCGCTTCTGGAAACACCATATATTTT

len: 15
j_gene: TRBJ1-1
d_gene: TRBD1
abundance: -
v_gene: TRBV19
CDR3aa: CASLQGAPGSYEAFF
CDR3nt: TGTGCCAGTCTCCAGGGGGCCCCAGGGTCCTATGAAGCTTTCTTT

len: 15
j_gene: TRBJ2-5
d_gene: TRBD2
abundance: -
v_gene: TRBV5-1
CDR3aa: CASSLGLAGQETQYF
CDR3nt: TGCGCCAGCAGTTTGGGACTAGCGGGACAAGAGACCCAGTACTTC

len: 15
j_gene: TRBJ2-1
d_gene: TRBD2
abundance: -
v_gene: TRBV11-2
CDR3aa: CASSPISGRKYEQFF
CDR3nt: TGTGCCAGCAGCCCTATCAGCGGGAGAAAATACGAGCAGTTCTTC

len: 14
j_gene: TRBJ1-3
d_gene: -
abundance: -
v_gene: TRBV2
CDR3aa: CASSSTDSGNTIYF
CDR3nt: TGTGCCAGCAGTTCGACAGACTCTGGAAACACCATATATTTT

len: 15
j_gene: TRBJ2-1
d_gene: -
abundance: -
v_gene: TRBV5-8
CDR3aa: CASSLEAGLYNEQFF
CDR3nt: TGTGCCAGCAGCTTGGAGGCGGGCCTTTACAATGAGCAGTTCTTC

len: 15
j_gene: TRBJ2-7
d_gene: TRBD1
abundance: -
v_gene: TRBV6-2/TRBV6-3
CDR3aa: CASSQPGTGSYEQYF
CDR3nt: TGTGCCAGCAGTCAACCGGGGACAGGGTCCTACGAGCAGTACTTC

len: 15
j_gene: TRBJ2-1
d_gene: -
abundance: -
v_gene: TRBV4-1
CDR3aa: CASSQAPGTLSGEFF
CDR3nt: TGCGCCAGCAGCCAAGCCCCCGGGACATTGAGTGGTGAGTTCTTC

len: 14
j_gene: TRBJ2-1
d_gene: -
abundance: -
v_gene: TRBV28
CDR3aa: CASSSGIPDNEQFF
CDR3nt: TGTGCCAGCAGTTCAGGGATACCCGACAATGAGCAGTTCTTC

len: 14
j_gene: TRBJ2-3
d_gene: -
abundance: -
v_gene: TRBV19
CDR3aa: CASSMDSRTDTQYF
CDR3nt: TGTGCCAGTAGTATGGACAGTCGCACAGATACGCAGTATTTT